This T cell receptor beta chain was documented in a study of T cells in Graves' hyperthyroidism and ophthalmopathy (dated by TCRdb to between 2017 and 2020). At the level of the whole study: Peripheral blood samples were taken at the time of initial diagnosis, prior to any treatment. After sampling, hyperthyroidism patients received methimazole starting at 30 mg daily, and ophthalmopathy patients received high-dose intravenous methylprednisolone. In addition, the study compared T-cell repertoires in thyroid tissue and in blood from about 6 Graves' hyperthyroidism patients. To identify TCR V-J signatures that set the groups apart, the researchers used a discovery cohort of 100 patients, made up of 40 to 45 with Graves' ophthalmopathy and approximately 57 with stable Graves' hyperthyroidism. For training and testing, the 100 or so patients in the discovery cohort were randomly divided in a 7:3 ratio. An independent validation cohort of around 19 hyperthyroidism patients and about 16 patients who later progressed to ophthalmopathy tested prospective prediction of ophthalmopathy. The paper describes TCR Vbeta CDR3 sequencing of about 140 peripheral blood samples, made up of 43 ophthalmopathy patients, 70 to 75 hyperthyroidism patients and 17 progressor patients.

This clonotype was observed at least ten times. It lacks a known antigen. No base qualities exist here, and no much larger clone lies one base off it. General findings and caveats noted by the study authors: In validation, progression to ophthalmopathy was predicted by the model with almost 71% sensitivity and roughly 76% specificity, a median of 6.5 months before onset. Ophthalmopathy was separated from stable hyperthyroidism by a 13 V-J signature model, with approximately 85% sensitivity and about 81% specificity obtained in cross-validation and 80%/75% obtained in testing. Most expanded thyroid clonotypes (frequency above 0.001) were also detected in blood, a finding suggesting that blood repertoires may reflect thyroid immune responses. No statistical method was used to fix the sample size in advance, and group allocation was not hidden from the investigators.

Stable Graves' hyperthyroidism was defined as the absence of progression to ophthalmopathy over 18 months of follow-up. The hyperthyroidism patients were between 18 and 65 years old and newly diagnosed, with a disease duration of less than 2 months. Exclusion was applied to patients with uncontrolled infections, other autoimmune diseases, pregnancy or lactation. Clinical symptoms, serum thyroxine and TRAb, thyroid ultrasound, and orbital computed tomography formed the basis for the diagnoses. PBMCs were separated from over 9 ml of fresh peripheral blood using Ficoll-Paque density gradient centrifugation. Trizol reagent was used to extract total RNA, and RNA quality was then checked on an Agilent 2100 Bioanalyzer. Amplification of TCR beta CDR3 regions was carried out from RNA transcripts. A first-round RT-PCR of the TCR CDR3 used the HTBI primer set with the Qiagen OneStep RT-PCR kit. Libraries were constructed in a second round of multiplex PCR, after which size selection and purification were performed. Libraries were sequenced paired-end with 100 bp reads on an Illumina HiSeq2000. Per the authors' processing: SOAPnuke was used to process the raw data, with reads discarded if the reads contained adapters or uncalled bases, had a mean Phred below 15, or lacked an exact constant-primer or identifier match. COPE v1.2.5 was used to merge high-quality paired reads, and clonotypes were defined as unique nucleotide sequences. MiTCR v1.1 was used to align clonotypes to the IMGT TRBV, TRBD and TRBJ reference segments. The analysis included only V-J combinations with a frequency above 0.0001, which together covered roughly 99% of the repertoires. The TCS score was defined as F50 (clonal expansion) divided by E x V (chaos), with BLOSUM62-based TCRdist calculated between CDR3 peptides within each V-J. Welch's t-statistics and random forest reduced fewer than 550 V-J features to 10 to 15, which were used in a naive Bayes classifier (R e1071). The raw public reads went through TCRdb reprocessing: fastp at Q25, MiXCR clone calling, in-frame beta chains kept. Rows matching on CDR3 protein sequence are summarized as one entry with the most common DNA and genes. The V and J calls shown here were made by TCRdb, not taken from the authors' results. The table for this sample lists about 300,000 distinct CDR3 sequences; 16% of them were counted only once. The ten top clones hold around 35% of the sample.

This TCR came from a man aged 30 to 39 with Graves' hyperthyroidism. Input material: blood.

In nucleotide form, the sequence is TGTGCCAGCAGTTTAACGGACAGCCCCTACGAGCAGTACTTC. The encoded protein is CASSLTDSPYEQYF. The receptor chain draws on TRBV12-3 or TRBV12-4 and TRBJ2-7; the D region possibly corresponds to TRBD1 (6 bases align). Inclusive of the bounding cysteine and phenylalanine, the CDR3 is 14 residues long. The retained sequence is limited to the CDR3, 42 bases, with the frame set at the first base. Trimming costs V 2 bases and J 2 bases, and their ends lie 10 bases apart.